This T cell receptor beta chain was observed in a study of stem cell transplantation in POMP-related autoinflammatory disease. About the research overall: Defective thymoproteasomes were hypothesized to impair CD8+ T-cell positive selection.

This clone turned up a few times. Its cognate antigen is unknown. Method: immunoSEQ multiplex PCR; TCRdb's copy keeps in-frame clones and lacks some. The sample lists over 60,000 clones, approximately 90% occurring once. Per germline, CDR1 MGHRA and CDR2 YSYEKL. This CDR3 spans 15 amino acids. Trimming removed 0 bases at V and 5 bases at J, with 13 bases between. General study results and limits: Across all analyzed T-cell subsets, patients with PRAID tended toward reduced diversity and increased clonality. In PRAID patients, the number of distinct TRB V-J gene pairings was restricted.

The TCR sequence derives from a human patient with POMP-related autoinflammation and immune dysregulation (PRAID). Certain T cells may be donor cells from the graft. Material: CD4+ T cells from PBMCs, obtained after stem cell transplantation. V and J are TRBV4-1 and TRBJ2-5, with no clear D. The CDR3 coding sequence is TGCGCCAGCAGCCAAGAAGCAGCTTACCCGGAGACCCAGTACTTC. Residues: CASSQEAAYPETQYF.